Presented here are 4 T cell receptor beta chains from one specimen sequenced in a study of blood T cell repertoires in COVID-19. This table comes from immunoSEQ multiplex PCR, and its TCRdb copy is limited to in-frame clones, with some not included. The sample holds some 210,000 clones, 82% seen once. The sequenced sample consisted of peripheral blood. Receptor source: a woman aged 40 to 50 with acute or convalescent COVID-19.

This chain uses TRBV19 with TRBJ2-3, with a weak D call TRBD1 (6 bases). V gave up 5 bases and J gave up 6 bases, with 12 bases separating them. CDR1 and CDR2 from the germline V gene are LNHDA and SQIVND (reference sequence). The CDR3 contains 13 residues. The CDR3 DNA follows: TGTGCCAGTAGTTCCAGGGGTGGTGATACGCAGTATTTT. Protein product: CASSSRGGDTQYF.

The chain uses TRBV24-1 and TRBJ2-7, with D hard to call. V was trimmed by 7 bases and J by 1 base, leaving 16 bases between them. Germline CDR1 KGHDR, CDR2 SFDVKD. The CDR3 contains 15 residues. CDR3 sequence reads: CATSPSPARSYEQYF. The DNA for the CDR3 is TGTGCCACCAGCCCGTCCCCAGCCAGGTCCTACGAGCAGTACTTC.

This chain uses TRBV6-6 with TRBJ1-5, with 7 bases that match TRBD1. The ends lost 5 bases at V and 0 bases at J; junction bases unmatched: 10. The germline V gene encodes CDR1 MNHNY and CDR2 SVGAGI (reference sequence). The CDR3 sequence is 17 residues long. Here the CDR3 DNA reads TGTGCCAGCAGTCCTACCTACGGACAGGCTAGCAATCAGCCCCAGCATTTT. Protein sequence: CASSPTYGQASNQPQHF.

The chain recombines TRBV10-3 with TRBJ2-3, with 9 bases fitting TRBD2. Germline CDR1 reads ENHRY; CDR2 reads SYGVKD. Trimming at V came to 9 bases and at J to 6 bases, leaving 4 bases not matched to a gene. The CDR3 has 12 residues. In nucleotides, the CDR3 is TGTGCCATTGCGGGGGGGCCGGATACGCAGTATTTT. This translates into CAIAGGPDTQYF.